Following are 2 T cell receptor beta chains from one sample sequenced in a study of blood T cells in healthy people across ages. The authors ran a second PCR of 7 to 11 cycles using a sample-barcoded 5' primer and a J-beta primer mix. TCRdb independently ran MiXCR on the 5' RACE reads; one entry per CDR3 protein. Of 500,000 to 650,000 distinct CDR3 sequences in the sample, around 27% were seen once. This same sample was also taken into another study, of T cells of mothers and their children.

Sequencing was carried out using blood. The receptor set was obtained from a boy younger than 10 in good health.

This chain connects TRBV29-1 to TRBJ2-1; possibly TRBD1 for D (5 bases). Judging by the DNA end, TRBJ2-7 fits better; the J call may be wrong. The length of the CDR3 is 15 residues. From germline, CDR1 is SQVTM and CDR2 ANQGSEA. Here the CDR3 reads CSVAPSVAGTYEQYF. The CDR3, as DNA: TGCAGCGTTGCCCCCTCGGTGGCAGGGACCTACGAGCAGTACTTC.

The chain couples TRBV18 to TRBJ2-1, with D possibly TRBD1 on 6 matching bases. The germline V and J ends were trimmed by 1 base and 6 bases, with 16 bases remaining between them. The germline CDR1 and CDR2 sequences are KGHSH and LQKENI. This CDR3 region has 16 residues. This CDR3 is CASSPQPSRGGNEQFF. The DNA for the CDR3 is TGTGCCAGCTCACCACAGCCCAGCCGAGGGGGCAATGAGCAGTTCTTC.